Below, one T cell receptor beta chain is given with its context. The CDR3 runs to 11 residues. Germline V gene sequence: CDR1 DFQATT, CDR2 SNEGSKA (reference sequence). Trimming took 5 bases from V and 5 from J, leaving 8 bases between them. The table came from immunoSEQ multiplex PCR; TCRdb's copy has only in-frame clones and leaves some out. The sample lists 200,000 to 250,000 clones; about 80% were seen once. The data belong to a study of blood T cell repertoires in COVID-19. Across the whole study: From T cells, B-cell-depleted T cells, or PBMCs came the material, which was cDNA or gDNA.

The TCR comes from a woman between 45 and 65 years old with acute or convalescent COVID-19. The sample comprised peripheral blood. The J gene is TRBJ2-3, the V gene TRBV20-1; D is perhaps TRBD1 (5 bases). The CDR3 nucleotides are TGCAGTGCTGGGGCAGGAGATACGCAGTATTTT. Its protein product is CSAGAGDTQYF.